Sequencing of this T cell receptor beta chain was carried out in a study of blood T cell repertoires in COVID-19. Study context: Acute and convalescent COVID-19 specimens originated in the United States, Italy and Spain. PBMCs, B-cell-depleted T cells, or T cells were the source of the cDNA or gDNA that made up the material.

CDR1 is SNHLY, CDR2 FYNNEI, per germline. V was trimmed by 2 bases and J by 5 bases, leaving 12 bases between them. The CDR3 is 14 amino acids. The authors' processing: The assay estimated nucleated cells by amplifying reference gene primers. Assay: immunoSEQ multiplex PCR; the TCRdb copy retains only in-frame clones and omits some. V, J and clone size are those of that table, while D and trimming were read from the DNA. The top ten clones hold 7% to 10% of a sample with 76,000 or so clones, roughly 87% of them seen once. This TCR derives from a man aged 30 to 39 with acute or convalescent COVID-19. Sequencing was performed on peripheral blood. This rearrangement joins TRBV2 to TRBJ1-1, with D possibly being TRBD1 (5 bases). This CDR3 is CASSESGGGTEAFF. The CDR3 bases are TGTGCCAGCAGTGAATCTGGGGGAGGGACTGAAGCTTTCTTT.